The rows below give T cell receptor beta chains drawn from one sample of a study of cytotoxic CD8 clonotypes in ibrutinib-treated CLL. Sequencing was performed with immunoSEQ multiplex PCR; in TCRdb, only in-frame clones are kept and a portion is missing. The sample gives around 140,000 clones, over 75% of which show up once; about 2% is in the top ten. The source was PBMCs, collected after 24 months of ibrutinib treatment. These receptors were obtained from a human donor with chronic lymphocytic leukemia. CDR3s include the opening cysteine and the closing phenylalanine or tryptophan. The D gene is left open where the match is weak. Size is omitted from some rows. Given values are once, few, many or a class for expanded clones.

TRBV2	TRBJ1-1	-	-	TGTGCCAGCAGTGACGTCGGGGCGCAAGCTTTCTTT	CASSDVGAQAFF
TRBV18	TRBJ2-1	once	-	TGTGCCAGCTCGGGCCAATCAGGGAACAATGAGCAGTTCTTC	CASSGQSGNNEQFF
TRBV18	TRBJ2-7	few	-	TGTGCCAGCTCACTGGGACACGGGTACGAGCAGTACTTC	CASSLGHGYEQYF
TRBV29-1	TRBJ1-2	-	TRBD1	TGCAGCGCCGAACAGGGGAGGTCGGGCGGCTACACCTTC	CSAEQGRSGGYTF
TRBV28	TRBJ2-3	-	-	TGTGCCAGCAGAGGCCGGGGGAGCGCAGATACGCAGTATTTT	CASRGRGSADTQYF
TRBV11-3	TRBJ2-5	-	-	TGTGCCAGCAGCCGCGGACAAGAGACCCAGTACTTC	CASSRGQETQYF
TRBV7-2	TRBJ2-1	-	-	TGTGCCAGCAGCTTAGTAGTCTTTTACCAGTTCTTC	CASSLVVFYQFF
TRBV9	TRBJ1-1	-	TRBD1	TGTGCCAGCAGCGTAAACAGGGGCACGGGCACTGAAGCTTTCTTT	CASSVNRGTGTEAFF
TRBV7-9	TRBJ1-1	-	TRBD1	TGTGCCAGCAGCCCCCCAGGGGGTATTGAAGCTTTCTTT	CASSPPGGIEAFF
TRBV7-9	TRBJ1-2	many	-	TGTGCCAGCAGCTTAGCAGGGGTGGGCAATGATGATGGCTACACCTTC	CASSLAGVGNDDGYTF
TRBV30	TRBJ2-2	-	-	TGTGCCTGGAGTGTTTGGACCCTTAAGGAGGGCGCCGGGGAGCTGTTTTTT	CAWSVWTLKEGAGELFF
TRBV6-6	TRBJ2-1	-	-	TGTGCCAGCAGTTACGGTGGCAGAGAGCAGTTCTTC	CASSYGGREQFF
TRBV20-1	TRBJ2-5	-	-	TGCAGTGCTAGAGAGGAGACCCAGTACTTC	CSAREETQYF
TRBV25-1	TRBJ2-6	-	-	TGTGCCAGCAGTAAGGGGACCTCTGGGGCCAACGTCCTGACTTTC	CASSKGTSGANVLTF
TRBV7-8	TRBJ2-1	-	-	TGTGCCAGCAGCTCTCACAGGGACGGTGAGCAGTTCTTC	CASSSHRDGEQFF